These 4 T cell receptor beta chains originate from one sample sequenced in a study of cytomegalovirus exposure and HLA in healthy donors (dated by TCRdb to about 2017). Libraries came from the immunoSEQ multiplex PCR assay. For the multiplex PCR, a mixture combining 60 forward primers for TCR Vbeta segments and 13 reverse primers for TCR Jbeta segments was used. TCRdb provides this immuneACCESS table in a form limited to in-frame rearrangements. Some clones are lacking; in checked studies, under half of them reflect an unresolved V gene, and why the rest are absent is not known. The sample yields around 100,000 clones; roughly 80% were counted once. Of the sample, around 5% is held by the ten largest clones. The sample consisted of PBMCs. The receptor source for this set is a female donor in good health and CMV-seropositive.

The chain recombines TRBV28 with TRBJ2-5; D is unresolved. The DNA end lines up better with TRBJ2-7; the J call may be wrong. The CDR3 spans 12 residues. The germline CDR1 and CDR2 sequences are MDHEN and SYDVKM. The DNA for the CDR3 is TGTGCCAGCAGTCCACTACGTTACGAGCAGTACTTC. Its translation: CASSPLRYEQYF.

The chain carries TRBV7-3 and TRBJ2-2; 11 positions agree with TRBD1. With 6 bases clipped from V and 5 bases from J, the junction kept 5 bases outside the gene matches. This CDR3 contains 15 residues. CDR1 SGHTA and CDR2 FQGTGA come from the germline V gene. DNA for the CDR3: TGTGCCAGCAGAACCGGGACAGGGGGGACCGGGGAGCTGTTTTTT. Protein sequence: CASRTGTGGTGELFF. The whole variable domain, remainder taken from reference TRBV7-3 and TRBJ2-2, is GAGVSQTPSNKVTEKGKYVELRCDPISGHTALYWYRQSLGQGPEFLIYFQGTGAADDSGLPNDRFFAVRPEGSVSTLKIQRTERGDSAVYLCASRTGTGGTGELFFGEGSRLTVL.

CDR3 in amino acids: CASSFLSDSSYEQYF. The CDR3 DNA reads TGCGCCAGCAGCTTCCTTAGTGACAGTTCCTACGAGCAGTACTTC. The rearrangement joins TRBV5-1 to TRBJ2-7; TRBD1 is a possible D gene (5 bases). CDR1 SGHRS and CDR2 YFSETQ come from the germline V gene. V lost 2 bases and J 1 base, leaving 13 bases between the germline ends. The CDR3 consists of 15 residues.

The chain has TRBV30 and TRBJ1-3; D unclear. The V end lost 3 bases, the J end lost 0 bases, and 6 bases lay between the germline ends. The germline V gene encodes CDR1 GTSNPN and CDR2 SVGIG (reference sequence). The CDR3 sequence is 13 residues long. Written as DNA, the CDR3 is TGTGCCTGGAGCCTCTACTCTGGAAACACCATATATTTT. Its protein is CAWSLYSGNTIYF.